This TCR beta chain was found in a study of T cells in Graves' hyperthyroidism and ophthalmopathy. TCR beta CDR3 regions were amplified from RNA transcripts. Using the HTBI primer set, a first-round RT-PCR was run on the TCR CDR3. Via MiXCR, TCRdb re-called the multiplex PCR reads, giving one row per CDR3 protein. The sample includes under 350,000 distinct CDR3 sequences, 15% to 20% of them seen just once. Findings and caveats of the study: The majority of expanded thyroid clonotypes above 0.001 also appeared in blood.

From approximately 9.5 ml of fresh peripheral blood, PBMCs were isolated. Regarding this clonotype: Its target is not known.

The receptor comes from a woman aged 50 to 60 with Graves' hyperthyroidism. Sequenced: blood.

The CDR3: CASRGGPTEAFF. DNA of the CDR3: TGTGCCAGCCGGGGGGGGCCAACTGAAGCTTTCTTT. The rearrangement uses TRBV6-1 and TRBJ1-1, with D perhaps TRBD1 (6 bases). The V and J ends lost 8 bases and 5 bases respectively, with 12 bases between them. From germline, CDR1 is MNHNS and CDR2 SASEGT. CDR3 length equals 12 residues.